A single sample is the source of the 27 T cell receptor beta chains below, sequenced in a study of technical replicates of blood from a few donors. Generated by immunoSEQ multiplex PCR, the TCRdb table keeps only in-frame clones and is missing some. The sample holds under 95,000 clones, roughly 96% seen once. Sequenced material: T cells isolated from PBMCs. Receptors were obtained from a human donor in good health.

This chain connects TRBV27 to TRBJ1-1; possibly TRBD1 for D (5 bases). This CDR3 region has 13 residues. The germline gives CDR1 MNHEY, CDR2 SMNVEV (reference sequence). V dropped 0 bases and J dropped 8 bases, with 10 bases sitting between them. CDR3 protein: CASSLSPDREAFF. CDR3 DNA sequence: TGTGCCAGCAGTTTATCCCCCGACAGAGAAGCTTTCTTT.

This CDR3 reads CAWSTGANQPQHF. The CDR3 DNA follows: TGTGCCTGGAGTACAGGGGCCAATCAGCCCCAGCATTTT. V and J are TRBV30 and TRBJ1-5, with TRBD1 matching 7 bases. Germline V gene sequence: CDR1 GTSNPN, CDR2 SVGIG (reference sequence). Losses at the gene ends were 2 bases for V and 3 bases for J; bases not matched to a gene: 1. This CDR3 is 13 amino acids long.

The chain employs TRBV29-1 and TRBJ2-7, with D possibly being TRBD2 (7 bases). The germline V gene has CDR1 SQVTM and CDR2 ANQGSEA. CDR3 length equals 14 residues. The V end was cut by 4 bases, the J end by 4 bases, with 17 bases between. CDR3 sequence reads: CSVARGQGSYEQYF. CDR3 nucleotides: TGCAGCGTTGCGCGGGGGCAGGGGTCGTACGAGCAGTACTTC.

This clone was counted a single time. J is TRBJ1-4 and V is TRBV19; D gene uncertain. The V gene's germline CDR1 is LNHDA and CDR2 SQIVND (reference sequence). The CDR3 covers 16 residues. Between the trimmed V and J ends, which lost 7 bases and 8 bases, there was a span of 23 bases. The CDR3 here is CASKPMRATRREKLFF. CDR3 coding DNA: TGTGCCAGTAAACCTATGAGGGCGACGAGGAGGGAAAAACTGTTTTTT.

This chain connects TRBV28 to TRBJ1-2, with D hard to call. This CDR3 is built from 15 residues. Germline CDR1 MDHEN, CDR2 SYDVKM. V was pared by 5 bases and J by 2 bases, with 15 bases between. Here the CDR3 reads CASSPLGEENYGYTF. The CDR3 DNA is TGTGCCAGCAGTCCCCTTGGGGAGGAGAACTATGGCTACACCTTC.

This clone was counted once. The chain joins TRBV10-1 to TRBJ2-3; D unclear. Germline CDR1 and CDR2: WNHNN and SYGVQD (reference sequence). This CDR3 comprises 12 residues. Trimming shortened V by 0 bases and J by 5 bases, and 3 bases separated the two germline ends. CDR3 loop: CASSESVDTQYF. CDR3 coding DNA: TGCGCCAGCAGTGAGTCCGTAGATACGCAGTATTTT.

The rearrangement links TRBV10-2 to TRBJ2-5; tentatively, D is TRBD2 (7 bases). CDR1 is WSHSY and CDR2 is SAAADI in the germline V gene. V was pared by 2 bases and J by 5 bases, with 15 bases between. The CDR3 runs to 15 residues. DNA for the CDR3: TGCGCCAGCAGTGAGATGGGGGGGGCTAGGGAGACCCAGTACTTC. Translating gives CASSEMGGARETQYF.

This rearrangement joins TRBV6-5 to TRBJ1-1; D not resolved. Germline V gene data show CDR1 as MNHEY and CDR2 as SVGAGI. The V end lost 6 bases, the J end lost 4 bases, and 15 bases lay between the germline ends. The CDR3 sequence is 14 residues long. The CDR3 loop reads CASRGTVGGTEAFF. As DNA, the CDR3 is TGTGCCAGCAGGGGCACGGTTGGAGGCACTGAAGCTTTCTTT.

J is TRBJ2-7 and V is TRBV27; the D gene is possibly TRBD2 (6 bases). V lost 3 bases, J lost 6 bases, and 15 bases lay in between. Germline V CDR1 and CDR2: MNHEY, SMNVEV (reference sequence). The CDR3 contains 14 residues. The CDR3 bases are TGTGCCAGCAGTTTCAGTGGGGGGACGAGCGAGCAGTACTTC. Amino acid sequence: CASSFSGGTSEQYF.

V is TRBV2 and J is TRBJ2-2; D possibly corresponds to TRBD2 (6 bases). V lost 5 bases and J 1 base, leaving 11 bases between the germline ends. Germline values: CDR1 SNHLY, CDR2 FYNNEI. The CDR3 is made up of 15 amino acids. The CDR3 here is CASSPGTLNTGELFF. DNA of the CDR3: TGTGCCAGCAGTCCCGGGACTTTGAACACCGGGGAGCTGTTTTTT.

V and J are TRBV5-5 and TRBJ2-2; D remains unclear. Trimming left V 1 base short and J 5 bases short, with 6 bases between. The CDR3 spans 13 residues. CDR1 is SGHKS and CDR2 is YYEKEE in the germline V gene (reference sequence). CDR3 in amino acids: CASSLYKTGELFF. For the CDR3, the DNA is TGTGCCAGCAGCTTGTATAAAACCGGGGAGCTGTTTTTT.

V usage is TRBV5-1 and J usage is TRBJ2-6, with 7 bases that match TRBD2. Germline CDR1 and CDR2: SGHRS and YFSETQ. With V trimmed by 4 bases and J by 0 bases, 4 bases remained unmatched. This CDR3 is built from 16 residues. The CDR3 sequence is CASSLAELSGANVLTF. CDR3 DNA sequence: TGCGCCAGCAGCCTAGCGGAACTCTCTGGGGCCAACGTCCTGACTTTC.

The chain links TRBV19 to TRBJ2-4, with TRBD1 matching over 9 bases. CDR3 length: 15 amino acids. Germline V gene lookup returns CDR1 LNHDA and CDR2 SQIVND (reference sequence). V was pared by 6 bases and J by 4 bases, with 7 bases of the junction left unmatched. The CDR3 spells CASRSYGQGKNIQYF. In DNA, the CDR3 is TGTGCCAGTAGAAGCTACGGACAGGGGAAAAACATTCAGTACTTC.

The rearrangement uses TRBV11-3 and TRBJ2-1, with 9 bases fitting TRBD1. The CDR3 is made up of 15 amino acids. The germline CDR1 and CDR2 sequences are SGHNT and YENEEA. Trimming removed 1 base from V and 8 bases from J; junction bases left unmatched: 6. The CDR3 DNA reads TGTGCCAGCAGCTTAGCCGGGACAGGGATCGATGAGCAGTTCTTC. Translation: CASSLAGTGIDEQFF. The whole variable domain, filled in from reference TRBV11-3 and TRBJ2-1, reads EAGVVQSPRYKIIEKKQPVAFWCNPISGHNTLYWYLQNLGQGPELLIRYENEEAVDDSQLPKDRFSAERLKGVDSTLKIQPAELGDSAVYLCASSLAGTGIDEQFFGPGTRLTVL.

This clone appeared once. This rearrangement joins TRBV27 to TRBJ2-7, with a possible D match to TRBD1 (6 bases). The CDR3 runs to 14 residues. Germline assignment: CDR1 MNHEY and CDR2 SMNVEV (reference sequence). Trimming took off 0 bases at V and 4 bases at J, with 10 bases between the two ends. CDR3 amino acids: CASSLSTQGYEQYF. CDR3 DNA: TGTGCCAGCAGTTTATCCACTCAGGGGTACGAGCAGTACTTC.

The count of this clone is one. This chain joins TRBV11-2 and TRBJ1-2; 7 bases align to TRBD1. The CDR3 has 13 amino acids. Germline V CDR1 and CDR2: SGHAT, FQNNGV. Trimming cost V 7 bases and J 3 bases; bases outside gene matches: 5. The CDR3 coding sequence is TGTGCCAGCACCGAAGACAGGGACTATGGCTACACCTTC. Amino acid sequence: CASTEDRDYGYTF. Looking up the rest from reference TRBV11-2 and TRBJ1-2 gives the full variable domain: EAGVAQSPRYKIIEKRQSVAFWCNPISGHATLYWYQQILGQGPKLLIQFQNNGVVDDSQLPKDRFSAERLKGVDSTLKIQPAKLEDSAVYLCASTEDRDYGYTFGSGTRLTVV.

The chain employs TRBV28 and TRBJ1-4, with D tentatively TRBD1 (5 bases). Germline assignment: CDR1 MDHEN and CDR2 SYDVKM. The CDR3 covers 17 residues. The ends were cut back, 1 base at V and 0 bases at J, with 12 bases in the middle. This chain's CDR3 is CASSLSQGWATNEKLFF. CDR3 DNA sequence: TGTGCCAGCAGTTTATCTCAGGGATGGGCAACTAATGAAAAACTGTTTTTT. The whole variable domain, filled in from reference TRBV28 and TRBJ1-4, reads DVKVTQSSRYLVKRTGEKVFLECVQDMDHENMFWYRQDPGLGLRLIYFSYDVKMKEKGDIPEGYSVSREKKERFSLILESASTNQTSMYLCASSLSQGWATNEKLFFGSGTQLSVL.

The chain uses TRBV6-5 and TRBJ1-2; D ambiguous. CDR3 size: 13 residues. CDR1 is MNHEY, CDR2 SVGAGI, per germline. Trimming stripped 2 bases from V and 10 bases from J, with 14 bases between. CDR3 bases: TGTGCCAGCAGTTACCGGACTAGAGTGGTCTACACCTTC. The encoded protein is CASSYRTRVVYTF.

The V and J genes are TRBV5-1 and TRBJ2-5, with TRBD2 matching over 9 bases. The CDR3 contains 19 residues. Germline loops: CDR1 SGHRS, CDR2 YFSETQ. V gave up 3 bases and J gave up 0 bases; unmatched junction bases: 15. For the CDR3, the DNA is TGCGCCAGCAGCTCCCCTCGCAGCGGGGGGACCCCGTACCAAGAGACCCAGTACTTC. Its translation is CASSSPRSGGTPYQETQYF.

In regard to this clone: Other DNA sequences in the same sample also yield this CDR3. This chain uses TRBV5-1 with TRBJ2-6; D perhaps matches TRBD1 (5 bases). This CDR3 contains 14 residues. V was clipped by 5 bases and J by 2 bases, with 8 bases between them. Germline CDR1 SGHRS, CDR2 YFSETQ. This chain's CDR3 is CASSRGPGANVLTF. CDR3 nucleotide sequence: TGCGCCAGCAGTAGGGGCCCTGGGGCCAACGTCCTGACTTTC.

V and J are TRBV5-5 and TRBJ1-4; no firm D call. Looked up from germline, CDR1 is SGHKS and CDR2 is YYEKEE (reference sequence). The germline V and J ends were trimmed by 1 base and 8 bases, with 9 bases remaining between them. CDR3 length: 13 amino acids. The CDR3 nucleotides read TGTGCCAGCAGCTTGCCGCGGTCGGAAAAACTGTTTTTT. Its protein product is CASSLPRSEKLFF.

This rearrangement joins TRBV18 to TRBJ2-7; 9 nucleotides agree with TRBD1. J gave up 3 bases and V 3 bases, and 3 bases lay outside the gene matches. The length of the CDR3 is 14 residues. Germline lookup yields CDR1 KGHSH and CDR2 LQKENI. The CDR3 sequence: CASSPTGGGYEQYF. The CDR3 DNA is TGTGCCAGCTCACCGACAGGGGGAGGCTACGAGCAGTACTTC.

Written as DNA, the CDR3 is TGTGCCAGCAGGGGCAGGGGTGGTGAAAAACTGTTTTTT. The encoded protein is CASRGRGGEKLFF. V is TRBV25-1 and J is TRBJ1-4, with a weak D call TRBD1 (6 bases). Germline V gene sequence: CDR1 MGHDK, CDR2 SYGVNS. Trimming took 6 bases from V and 7 from J, leaving 12 bases between them. There are 13 residues in the CDR3.

CDR3 DNA: TGTGCCAGCAGCTCGGACTTTTCCGGGGAGCTGTTTTTT. Translation: CASSSDFSGELFF. The V and J genes are TRBV7-9 and TRBJ2-2; D might be TRBD2 (5 bases). CDR3 length: 13 residues. Germline loops: CDR1 SEHNR, CDR2 FQNEAQ (reference sequence). V lost 4 bases to trimming and J lost 6 bases, with 9 bases between them.

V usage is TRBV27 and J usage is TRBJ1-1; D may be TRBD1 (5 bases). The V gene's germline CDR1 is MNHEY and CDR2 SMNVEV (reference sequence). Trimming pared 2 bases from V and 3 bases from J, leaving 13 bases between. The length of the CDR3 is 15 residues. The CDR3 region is CASSLTLRVDTEAFF. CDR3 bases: TGTGCCAGCAGTTTAACGCTCAGGGTCGACACTGAAGCTTTCTTT.

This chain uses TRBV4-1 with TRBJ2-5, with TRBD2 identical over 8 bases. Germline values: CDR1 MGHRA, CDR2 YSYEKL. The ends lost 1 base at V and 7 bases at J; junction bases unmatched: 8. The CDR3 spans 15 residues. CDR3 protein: CASSQVGLAIGTQYF. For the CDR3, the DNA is TGCGCCAGCAGCCAAGTAGGACTAGCTATAGGGACCCAGTACTTC.

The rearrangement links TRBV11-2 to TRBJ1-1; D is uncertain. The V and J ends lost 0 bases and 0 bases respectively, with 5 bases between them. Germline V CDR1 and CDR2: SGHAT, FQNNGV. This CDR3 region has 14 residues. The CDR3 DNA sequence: TGTGCCAGCAGCTTAGATGTCATGAACACTGAAGCTTTCTTT. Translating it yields CASSLDVMNTEAFF.